This T cell receptor beta chain was captured by sequencing in a study of T cell repertoires in cytomegalovirus infection. Study outcomes and limitations: CMV-specific HLA-C-restricted TCR beta clonotypes dominated the ex vivo response.

Using its own MiXCR run on the reads, TCRdb lists one record per CDR3 protein. The sample holds some 200,000 distinct CDR3 sequences; 35% to 45% are singletons and the top ten take 55% to 70%. Regarding this clonotype: The antigen remains undetermined.

The CDR3 runs to 18 residues. The germline V and J ends were trimmed by 0 bases and 0 bases, with 15 bases remaining between them. CDR1 is SGHTA and CDR2 is FQGNSA in the germline V gene. The sample consisted of CD8+ T cells from cultured PBMCs, taken from culture after CMV antigen stimulation. The V and J genes are TRBV7-2 and TRBJ2-1, with TRBD2 as a possible D gene (6 bases). This TCR came from a human donor in good health (CMV status not recorded). Some clones in this sample may be carry-over from other donors' samples. The CDR3 here is CASSLALASAYSYNEQFF. CDR3 sequence (DNA): TGTGCCAGCAGCTTAGCGCTTGCTAGCGCCTACTCCTACAATGAGCAGTTCTTC.